Reported below is one T cell receptor beta chain. Its antigen specificity is not known. Per-base qualities were not stored, and no clone one base away is much larger. In total, 500 to 700 healthy bone marrow donors made up the cohort. At the time of sampling, all cohort members were nominally healthy, though unrecorded immune exposures were likely present. The donor was CMV seropositive and was included in the group of around 300 seropositive cohort members. Each donor provided a peripheral blood sample, and peripheral blood mononuclear cells were used for TCR beta sequencing. Genomic DNA was extracted from the blood cell samples with the Qiagen DNeasy Blood Extraction Kit. V is trimmed back by 3 bases and J by 5 bases, and the junction contains 13 bases that no gene match accounts for. CDR1 and CDR2, per the germline V gene (reference sequence), are WNHNN and SYGVQD. Spanning cysteine to phenylalanine, the CDR3 consists of 20 amino acids. Only the CDR3 DNA is retained, 60 bases long and in frame from the first base.

The data originate from a study of cytomegalovirus exposure and HLA in healthy donors (dated by TCRdb to about 2017). Regarding the study in general: In an earlier analysis of several hundred of the donors, approximately 260 Gb of sequence data and some 100 million unique TCR beta sequences from about 180 million T cells were reported. Around 330 gigabases of sequencing data and around 85 million unique TCR sequences made up an early release that covered approximately 700 HLA-typed donors. Among the roughly 400 genotyped donors, around 81% belonged to the genetic ancestry cluster associated with self-reported Caucasian donors. The study aimed to test whether signatures of past pathogen exposure could be identified by cataloging public T cell receptors. Using immunosequencing, the study profiled T cell repertoires from 500 to 800 subjects and related those repertoires to cytomegalovirus serostatus. In addition to the first cohort of 650 to 750 subjects, a separate validation cohort of 120 different subjects was used. To predict cytomegalovirus infection status, the study brought together high-throughput TCR immunosequencing, statistical association of individual TCRs with disease status, and machine learning. To study patterns of TCR occurrence, a later analysis re-analyzed previously published TCR beta repertoires from 666 donors and added high-resolution HLA genotyping. In the later analysis, no new phenotypic data were used to find candidate immune exposures; instead, reliance was placed on TCR beta sequences and their occurrence across donors. An earlier analysis of more than 450 of the donors used high-throughput TCR beta sequencing to judge whether each TCR beta V gene segment behaved as functional or pseudogenic. Alongside the repertoire data, information on donor age, sex, ethnicity and CMV serostatus was compiled. A later genetic analysis took genome-wide SNP genotypes for about 55% of the roughly 700 donors and used that subset as a discovery cohort. All discovery cohort repertoires had been generated on a single sequencing platform. HLA typing covered class I and class II loci at four-digit resolution. Typing coverage differed by locus: A, B, C, DRB1 and DQB1 were typed in roughly 620-630 donors, DQA1 in about 500, DPA1 in some 570, and DPB1 in 450 to 480. Four to six DR-DQ haplotypes were handled as single units for association and clustering, since linkage in the cohort was strong. On average, roughly 250,000 unique TCR beta nucleotide sequences were sequenced per donor among 398 genotyped donors of the cohort, with 15% to 20% of those sequences being non-productive. Summary of the overall study and its limitations: Because counts were too low, some 17 rarely observed V segments, including chromosome 9 orphons, were excluded from the earlier analysis of some 590 of the donors. According to a later analysis, parvovirus B19, influenza, CMV and Epstein-Barr virus appeared linked to several top co-occurrence clusters. Linkage disequilibrium might explain the correlated functional status among segregating V segments, but an unknown experimental factor could not be ruled out. In an earlier analysis of several hundred of the donors, most TCR beta V segments were observed in productive rearrangements about 87% or about 30% of the time, broadly matching IMGT annotations. In a later analysis, HLA-associated TCR beta chains were found to be more clonally expanded and to have lower generation probabilities than equally common non-associated chains. A later analysis found that most CMV-associated TCR beta chains appeared HLA-restricted, with HLA associations seemingly driven largely by CMV exposure. Immune exposure information for the cohort was limited to CMV serostatus. When HLA alleles, especially DR and DQ, strongly co-occurred, attributing TCR associations to individual alleles was difficult. A later genetic analysis associated a missense DCLRE1C variant with V-gene and J-gene trimming of TCR beta chains, and an independent cohort replicated the association. Across donors, most TCR sequences were observed very rarely, whereas some public TCRs were present in many individuals. A cluster of highly shared sequence variants was judged likely to represent a technical artifact of the sequencing pipeline. A few of the identified cytomegalovirus-associated TCR beta chains were confirmed in vitro to be specific for cytomegalovirus antigens. The 87-base-pair reads could not distinguish some IMGT-functional V segments, including TRBV6-2 and TRBV6-3, so those segments were excluded. The authors suggested that the approach could potentially be generalized to other disease states and immunological phenotypes. Because HLA typing was missing for some donors at each locus, association tests included only the typed subset. The classifier was reported to diagnose cytomegalovirus status with high specificity and sensitivity in both the original and validation cohorts. In a later analysis, TCR association rates were found to vary across HLA loci, with the most associated TCRs seen for DRB1 alleles and the fewest for HLA-C alleles. The cohort was sequenced for TCR beta chains only, and without alpha or paired-chain data the features that could be detected were limited. Presence/absence analyses assumed roughly uniform sequencing depth across donors, an assumption that may not hold. Compared with the approximately 720-donor mean, donors in an Asian-associated ancestry cluster had fewer N-insertions in productive TCRs, according to a later genetic analysis. A further reported finding was that TCR beta sequences accurately predicted the HLA-A and HLA-B alleles for most subjects in the first cohort. In a later analysis, more than 15,000 TCR beta sequences were associated with specific HLA alleles at a false discovery rate of 0.05. The study gave a list of about 150 TCR beta chains associated with cytomegalovirus.

Receptors were amplified or captured by the immunoSEQ multiplex PCR assay. For the multiplex PCR, a mixture combining 60 forward primers for TCR Vbeta segments and 13 reverse primers for TCR Jbeta segments was used. The CDR3 region of rearranged TCR beta genes was amplified from genomic DNA by a multiplex PCR assay. The amplified TCR beta libraries were sequenced on the Illumina HiSeq System as 87-base-pair reads. In the original analysis: A later analysis tallied roughly 78 million unique TCR beta chains across the 660 or so repertoires, and approximately 12 million of those chains were shared by two or more donors. Raw reads were error-corrected and collapsed into unique sequences with a nearest-neighbor algorithm that merged closely related sequences to remove PCR and sequencing errors. V, D and J gene segments were assigned by aligning CDR3 sequences to IMGT reference sequences. For a sequence to be retained, a match of at least six nucleotides was required to both a V gene segment and a J gene segment. A rearrangement was called productive if the CDR3 had no stop codons and remained in frame with V and J, and every other rearrangement was called non-productive. Following IMGT convention, CDR3 was defined as the stretch from the second conserved V-encoded cysteine up to the conserved J-encoded phenylalanine. Sequences without an unambiguous match to a single V gene segment were excluded from the earlier analysis of several hundred of the donors. An earlier analysis of fewer than 750 of the donors called V segments functional above 56.7% productive rearrangements and segregating when the between-donor standard deviation exceeded 5%. A statistical classification framework was built to diagnose cytomegalovirus status from the catalog of TCR beta chain sequences. In a later analysis, TCR nucleotide sequences were compared against IMGT/GENE-DB human TR gene sequences so that V and J genes could be assigned. Using the TCRdist pipeline, a later analysis assigned CDR3 sequences along with most-parsimonious VDJ recombination scenarios. A later analysis defined each TCR beta chain by its CDR3 amino acid sequence plus V-gene family, and excluded reads lacking a unique V-gene family. To address suspected cross-contamination and a sequencing artifact, a later analysis removed around 600 highly shared, low-generation-probability nucleotide sequences. In a later analysis, a clonal expansion index was calculated for each public chain from normalized within-repertoire ranks of inferred template counts. Generation probabilities in a later analysis came from a VDJ recombination model fitted to out-of-frame rearrangements, and those results were checked against IGoR. In a later analysis, hypergeometric tests were used to score TCR-TCR, TCR-HLA and TCR-CMV co-occurrence, with a repertoire-size bias correction applied to TCR pairs. To estimate false discovery rates, a later analysis permuted the HLA or CMV assignments 20 times. In a later analysis, co-occurring TCRs were grouped with DBSCAN, and TCRdist sequence similarity was added when clustering was performed within HLA-allele-positive subsets. For co-occurrence clustering, repertoires with fewer than 30,000 or more than 120,000 public chains were excluded, along with roughly 5 repertoires with anomalous nucleotide sharing. TCRdb re-hosts the immuneACCESS table, in-frame sequences only. Its copies lack some clones; in the studies checked, an unresolved V gene accounts for under half of them, and the cause for the rest is not known. The V and J calls and clone size come from that table; D and trimming were worked out from the DNA. The sample includes roughly 100,000 clones, with around 86% observed a single time. Clones ranked in the top ten supply 3.7% of the sample.

The sequencing sample was made of PBMCs. The rearranged chain carries TRBV10-1 and TRBJ2-1; TRBD2 matches 16 bases in the middle. The TCR originated in a female donor in good health and CMV-seropositive. The CDR3 region has the sequence CASSDLGLAGGPGPNNEQFF. The nucleotide sequence is TGCGCCAGCAGTGACCTGGGACTAGCGGGAGGGCCTGGGCCTAACAATGAGCAGTTCTTC.